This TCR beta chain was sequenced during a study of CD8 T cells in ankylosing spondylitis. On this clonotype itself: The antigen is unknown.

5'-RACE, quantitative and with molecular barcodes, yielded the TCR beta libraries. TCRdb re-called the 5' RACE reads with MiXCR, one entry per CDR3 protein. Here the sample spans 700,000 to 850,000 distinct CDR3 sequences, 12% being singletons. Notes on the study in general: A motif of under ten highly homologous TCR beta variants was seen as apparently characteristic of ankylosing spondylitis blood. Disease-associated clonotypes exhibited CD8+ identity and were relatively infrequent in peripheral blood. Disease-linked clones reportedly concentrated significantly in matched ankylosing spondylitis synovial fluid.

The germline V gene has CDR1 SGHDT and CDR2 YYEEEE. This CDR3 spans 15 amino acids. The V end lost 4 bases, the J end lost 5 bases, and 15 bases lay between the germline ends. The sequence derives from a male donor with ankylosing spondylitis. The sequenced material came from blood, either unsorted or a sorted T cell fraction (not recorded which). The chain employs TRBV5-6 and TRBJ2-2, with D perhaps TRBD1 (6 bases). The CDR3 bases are TGTGCCAGCAGCCCCAGACCAGGGGCTACCGGGGAGCTGTTTTTT. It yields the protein CASSPRPGATGELFF.